This is a list of T cell receptor beta chains from one sample in a study of blood T cell repertoires in COVID-19. Sequencing was performed with immunoSEQ multiplex PCR; in TCRdb, only in-frame clones are kept and a portion is missing. Here the sample spans more than 95,000 clones, roughly 82% being singletons. The source material was peripheral blood. The receptors originated from a human donor in a cohort sampled during active COVID-19. Each CDR3 is given with its conserved first and last residue.

v_call	cdr3_aa
TRBV4-3	CASSQGWSSNQPQHF
TRBV4-3	CASSQAFSGGSGNTIYF
TRBV27	CASSPRQGSYNSPLHF
TRBV10-3	CAISGAGSTLQTEAFF
TRBV5-4	CASSLGSRRGGGELFF
TRBV10-1	CASNTVNYGYTF
TRBV2	CASSGQGAYQPQHF
TRBV14	CASSQGRHTEAFF
TRBV7-9	CASSRDRKAFF
TRBV7-9	CASSLFVRWAKNIQYF
TRBV15	CATSRDPPDRRLNEKLFF
TRBV14	CASSQTLGRGTETQYF
TRBV18	CASSRTTGGLNTIYF
TRBV5-1	CASRPDRERTEAFF
TRBV19	CASSDPRGRGLDEQYF
TRBV7-8	CASSPHGTASYEQYF
TRBV7-7	CASSLGRGQHGELFF
TRBV29-1	CSSYTGGVGAFF
TRBV7-3	CASSLTGQGRDGYTF
TRBV11-1	CASSLFLKETQYF
TRBV15	CATSSGTRVNTEAFF
TRBV7-7	CASSLYGGHTDTQYF
TRBV7-2	CASSSETVSRFRTF
TRBV13	CASSQRRDRGLDEQYF
TRBV11-2	CASREGTTDTQYF
TRBV10-3	CASRGGRESPLHF
TRBV7-2	CASSRGQTYGYTF
TRBV5-4	CASSLQGDRLLTNYGYTF
TRBV27	CAQAKDTQYF
TRBV7-8	CASSPWPRGAGGNNEQFF
TRBV6-5	CASSYTGTENSPLHF
TRBV7-2	CASSLDPGLGNTIYF
TRBV7-2	CASSPLVDRAGDTQYF
TRBV29-1	CSVEDLTGPRGNEQFF
TRBV28	CASSTGFAGNYGYTF
TRBV11-2	CASSQGHTSSYNEQFF
TRBV6-1	CASSEAWDRVFAGNTIYF
TRBV12-5	CASGPDSGGYTF
TRBV24-1	CATSDQTGRYNEQFF
TRBV18	CASSLGQSTQPQHF
TRBV5-1	CASSLAWRDPQYF